These T cell receptor beta chains were read from a single sample in a study of T-cell memory formation after mild COVID-19. One entry per CDR3 protein results from TCRdb running MiXCR on the 5' RACE reads. The table records fewer than 700,000 distinct CDR3 sequences, about 20% of them present only once. Sequences were obtained from PBMCs or a T cell subset sorted from them (not recorded which). The receptor set was obtained from an adult woman who had mild COVID-19 (a few samples of this study predate the infection). Cell type and time point are not known. Both conserved end residues are part of each CDR3. The D gene is left open where the match is weak.

V	D	J	CDR3
TRBV18	-	TRBJ2-7	CASSRTSQQGGQYF
TRBV16	TRBD2	TRBJ2-7	CASSQKLADLYEQYF
TRBV4-3	-	TRBJ2-5	CASSQGTAGSQETQYF
TRBV12-3/TRBV12-4	TRBD2	TRBJ2-1	CASSRPLQSGRSNEQFF
TRBV9	-	TRBJ2-7	CATPGNSYEQYF
TRBV5-1	-	TRBJ2-4	CASSLTGVAKNIQYF
TRBV4-1	TRBD1	TRBJ1-4	CASSLTGVEEKLFF
TRBV30	-	TRBJ1-1	CAWSVGLGLTEAFF
TRBV18	-	TRBJ2-7	CASSEGFPSYEQYF
TRBV13	-	TRBJ2-7	CASSSSEGEQYF
TRBV19	-	TRBJ2-7	CASSTALTYEQYF
TRBV9	TRBD1	TRBJ2-5	CASSSPRTGTWETQYF
TRBV20-1	TRBD1	TRBJ1-1	CSANDRGRNTEAFF
TRBV30	-	TRBJ2-7	CASPGYEQYF
TRBV5-1	-	TRBJ2-5	CASSLLLNSGETQYF
TRBV30	-	TRBJ1-2	CAWRAEGIGGYTF
TRBV5-4	-	TRBJ2-7	CASSLYRETYEQYF
TRBV25-1	-	TRBJ1-5	CASSEGTEVNQPQHF
TRBV3-1	-	TRBJ2-5	CASSELAGFRILF
TRBV20-1	TRBD2	TRBJ2-7	CSAPWGGTGEQYF
TRBV6-1	-	TRBJ1-2	CASSENRVTNYGYTF
TRBV7-9	-	TRBJ2-1	CASSFRRQATNEQFF
TRBV7-9	-	TRBJ2-1	CASRGAGIYNEQFF
TRBV6-4	TRBD2	TRBJ2-3	CASSRLAGEGDTQYF
TRBV27	-	TRBJ2-7	CASSSMGYYEQYF
TRBV29-1	TRBD2	TRBJ2-3	CSVERLAGGIDTQYF
TRBV5-5	-	TRBJ2-1	CASSPGRGASSYNEQFF
TRBV27	TRBD2	TRBJ2-3	CASRTGLLQDTQYF
TRBV19	-	TRBJ2-1	CASTPAGGEQFF
TRBV7-2	TRBD2	TRBJ2-3	CASSFTSGGARGTDTQYF
TRBV20-1	-	TRBJ2-7	CSAGVGGF
TRBV7-9	TRBD1	TRBJ2-3	CASSLPQGESTDTQYF
TRBV29-1	-	TRBJ2-7	CSVEVRDRAYEQYF
TRBV3-1	-	TRBJ1-1	CASSNTGRSTEAFF
TRBV20-1	-	TRBJ1-3	CSGAGGAGNTIYF
TRBV5-5	TRBD2	TRBJ2-1	CASSLVAGGLFNEQFF
TRBV20-1	TRBD2	TRBJ2-5	CSAKTSGREPGTQYF
TRBV6-2/TRBV6-3	-	TRBJ1-5	CASSYSTAFPSKPQHF
TRBV7-8	TRBD1	TRBJ1-2	CASSPRTGPNYGYTF
TRBV2	-	TRBJ1-2	CASSERGRGNYGYTF
TRBV28	-	TRBJ2-2	CASSLLSGNTGELFF
TRBV24-1	TRBD1	TRBJ2-7	CATSDARTGGVYEQYF
TRBV5-1	TRBD1	TRBJ2-3	CASSLSPRTGVVADTQYF
TRBV12-3/TRBV12-4	-	TRBJ1-2	CASTSSPGYLGYTF
TRBV15	-	TRBJ1-2	CATSREWSSHYGYTF
TRBV29-1	-	TRBJ2-3	CSVEDQETYVTGTDTQYF
TRBV24-1	TRBD2	TRBJ2-3	CATSDENSGGSTDTQYF
TRBV7-9	-	TRBJ2-3	CASSAWTTWGTDTQYF
TRBV25-1	-	TRBJ2-1	CASSDPGSHHPNEQFF
TRBV14	TRBD1	TRBJ2-7	CASSQAPQGASYEQYF
TRBV9	-	TRBJ2-5	CASSVGGREASETQYF
TRBV7-2	TRBD1	TRBJ1-6	CASSLGSGGLGSPLHF
TRBV14	-	TRBJ1-2	CASSLNSGVYGYTF
TRBV15	-	TRBJ1-6	CATSRDPPDRPNSPLHF